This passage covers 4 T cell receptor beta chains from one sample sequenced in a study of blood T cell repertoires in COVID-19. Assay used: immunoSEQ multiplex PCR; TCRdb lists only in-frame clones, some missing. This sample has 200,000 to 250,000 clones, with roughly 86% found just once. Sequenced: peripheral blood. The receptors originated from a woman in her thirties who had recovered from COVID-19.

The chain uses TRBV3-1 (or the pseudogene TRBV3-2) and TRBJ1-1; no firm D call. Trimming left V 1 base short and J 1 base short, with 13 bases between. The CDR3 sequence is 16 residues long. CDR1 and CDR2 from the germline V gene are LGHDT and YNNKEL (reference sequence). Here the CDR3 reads CASSQVRSSGNTEAFF. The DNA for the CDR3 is TGTGCCAGCAGCCAAGTAAGGAGTTCTGGGAACACTGAAGCTTTCTTT.

The CDR3 sequence is CASSLFSGGIITDTQYF. The CDR3 nucleotides read TGTGCCAGCAGCTTGTTCAGCGGGGGGATAATCACAGATACGCAGTATTTT. V usage is TRBV5-6 and J usage is TRBJ2-3; 9 bases are shared with TRBD2. Trimming cost V 1 base and J 2 bases; bases outside gene matches: 8. The germline gives CDR1 SGHDT, CDR2 YYEEEE. The CDR3 totals 17 residues.

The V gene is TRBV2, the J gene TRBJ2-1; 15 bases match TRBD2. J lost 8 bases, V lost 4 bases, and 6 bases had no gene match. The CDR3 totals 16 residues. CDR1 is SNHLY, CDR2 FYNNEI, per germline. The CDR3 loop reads CASSVRTSGGAHEQFF. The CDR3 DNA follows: TGTGCCAGCAGTGTGAGGACTAGCGGGGGGGCACATGAGCAGTTCTTC.

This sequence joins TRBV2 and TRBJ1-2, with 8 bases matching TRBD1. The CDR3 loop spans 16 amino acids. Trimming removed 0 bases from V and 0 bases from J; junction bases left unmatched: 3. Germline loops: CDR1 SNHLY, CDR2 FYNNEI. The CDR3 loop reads CASSEAGTGANYGYTF. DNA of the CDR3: TGTGCCAGCAGTGAAGCGGGGACAGGTGCTAACTATGGCTACACCTTC.